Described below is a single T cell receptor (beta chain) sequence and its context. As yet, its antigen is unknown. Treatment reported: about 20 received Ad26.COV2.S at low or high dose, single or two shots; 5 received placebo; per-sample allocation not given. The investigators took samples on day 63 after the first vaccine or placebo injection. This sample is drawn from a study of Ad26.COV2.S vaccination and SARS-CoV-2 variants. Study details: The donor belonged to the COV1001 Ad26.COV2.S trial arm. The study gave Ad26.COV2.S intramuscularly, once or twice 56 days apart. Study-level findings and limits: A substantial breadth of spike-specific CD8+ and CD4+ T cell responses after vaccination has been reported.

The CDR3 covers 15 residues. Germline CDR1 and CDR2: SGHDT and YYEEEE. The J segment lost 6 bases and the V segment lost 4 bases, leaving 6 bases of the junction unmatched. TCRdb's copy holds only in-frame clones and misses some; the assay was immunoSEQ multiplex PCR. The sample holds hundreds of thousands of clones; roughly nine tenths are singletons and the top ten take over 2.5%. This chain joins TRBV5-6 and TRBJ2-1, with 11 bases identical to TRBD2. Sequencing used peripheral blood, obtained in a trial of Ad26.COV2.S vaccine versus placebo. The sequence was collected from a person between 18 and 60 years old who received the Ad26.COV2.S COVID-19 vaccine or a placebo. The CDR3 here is CASSPRLAGFNEQFF. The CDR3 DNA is TGTGCCAGCAGCCCACGACTAGCGGGATTCAATGAGCAGTTCTTC.